A selection of T cell receptor beta chains follows, all from one sample in a study of shared clonotypes between healthy human individuals. TCRdb keeps only in-frame clones here, not all; method: immunoSEQ multiplex PCR. Among roughly 500,000 clones listed, roughly four fifths were seen once. Sequenced: PBMCs. The origin of the receptors is a woman aged 40 to 50 in good health. Some clones in this sample may be carry-over from other donors' samples. CDR3s include the opening cysteine and the closing phenylalanine or tryptophan. D genes are given only for firm matches. Clone size is stated in some rows and not others, as once, few, many or a class when expanded.

TRBD2 | TRBJ2-2 | TRBV14 | - | CASSQGRLAGAGELFF
- | TRBJ2-5 | TRBV19 | - | CASSIGGTPQETQYF
TRBD1 | TRBJ2-2 | TRBV7-8 | - | CASSSTGFASTGELFF
- | TRBJ2-3 | TRBV20-1 | - | CSAGRADTQYF
- | TRBJ1-1 | TRBV2 | - | CASSEGLWPLTEAFF
TRBD2 | TRBJ2-1 | TRBV5-1 | - | CASSFVPGLYNEQFF
- | TRBJ2-2 | TRBV7-9 | - | CASNTLRDTRTGELFF
TRBD1 | TRBJ1-1 | TRBV2 | - | CASSLDRGAGTEAFF
- | TRBJ1-3 | TRBV11-2 | - | CASSLDVTIYF
- | TRBJ2-5 | TRBV19 | few | CASRGGETQYF
TRBD1 | TRBJ2-1 | TRBV27 | - | CASQPGQGYNEQFF
- | TRBJ2-3 | TRBV19 | - | CASSIDITDTQYF
- | TRBJ2-7 | TRBV28 | many | CASSLTYEQYF
- | TRBJ2-6 | TRBV6-5 | - | CASSYYNSGANVLTF
- | TRBJ1-5 | TRBV7-4 | - | CASSLIPDGSNQPQHF
- | TRBJ2-3 | TRBV27 | - | CASSPAGAGASTDTQYF
- | TRBJ2-7 | TRBV5-1 | - | CASSYWGTYEQYF
- | TRBJ1-1 | TRBV19 | once | CASSIDQGPDTEAFF
TRBD1 | TRBJ1-2 | TRBV29-1 | few | CSVPPGTGDGYTF